Reported below is one TCR beta chain. This record belongs to a study of patients and donors after allogeneic stem cell transplantation. The length of the CDR3 is 10 residues. The V gene lost 3 bases and the J gene lost 4 bases, with 1 base spanning the gap. Germline-derived CDR1 and CDR2 are SEHNR and FQNEAQ (reference sequence). MiXCR, applied by TCRdb to the RT-PCR reads, yields one record per CDR3 protein. The data contain under 200,000 distinct CDR3 sequences, about 29% of them singletons. Sample: blood, either unsorted or a sorted T cell fraction (not recorded which). This TCR derives from a human donor who was either an allogeneic HSCT recipient or a stem cell or donor lymphocyte infusion donor (not recorded which). It is not recorded whose cells these are; they may come from a transplant donor. This chain joins TRBV7-9 and TRBJ2-7; D unresolved. DNA for the CDR3: TGTGCCAGCAGCTTTTACGAGCAGTACTTC. It is translated as CASSFYEQYF.